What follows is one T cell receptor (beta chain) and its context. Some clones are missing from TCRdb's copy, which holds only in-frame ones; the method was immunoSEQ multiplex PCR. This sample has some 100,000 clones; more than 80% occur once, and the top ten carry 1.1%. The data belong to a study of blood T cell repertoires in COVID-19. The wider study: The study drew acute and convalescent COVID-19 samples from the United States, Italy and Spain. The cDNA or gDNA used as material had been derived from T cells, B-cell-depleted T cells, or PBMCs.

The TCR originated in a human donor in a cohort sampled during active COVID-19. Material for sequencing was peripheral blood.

The CDR3 nucleotides are TGTGCCAGCAGCCAAGGCCCAGGGTTGTATAATTCACCCCTCCACTTT. It encodes CASSQGPGLYNSPLHF. The V gene is TRBV3-1 (or the pseudogene TRBV3-2), the J gene TRBJ1-6, with TRBD1 as a possible D gene (5 bases). The CDR3 is 16 residues long. V lost 1 base and J 4 bases, leaving 11 bases between the germline ends. Looked up from germline, CDR1 is LGHDT and CDR2 is YNNKEL (reference sequence).